This TCR beta chain was obtained from a study of CD8 T cells in ankylosing spondylitis. TCRdb analysed the 5' RACE reads with MiXCR anew, one entry per CDR3 protein. The sample contains roughly 180,000 distinct CDR3 sequences, 10% to 15% of which appear only once. This clonotype was seen at least ten times. The germline gives CDR1 DFQATT, CDR2 SNEGSKA (reference sequence). Trimming left V 1 base short and J 6 bases short, with 12 bases between. CDR3 size: 13 residues. This clonotype was obtained from a female donor with ankylosing spondylitis or in good health (not recorded which). The sample taken for sequencing was blood, either unsorted or a sorted T cell fraction (not recorded which). This rearrangement joins TRBV20-1 to TRBJ1-1; D remains ambiguous. The CDR3 nucleotides are TGCAGTGCTAGAGCCCCCGGACTGCCTGAAGCTTTCTTT. This encodes CSARAPGLPEAFF.